This is a list of T cell receptor beta chains from one sample in a study of response to subunit inactivated influenza vaccine. TCRdb reprocessed the RT-PCR reads with MiXCR, giving one entry per CDR3 protein. The sample holds hundreds of thousands of distinct CDR3 sequences, approximately 21% seen once. The specimen was PBMCs from blood, collected less than 22 months after vaccination. Every receptor here comes from a man between 50 and 75 years old who received an inactivated influenza vaccine. Each CDR3 is given with its conserved first and last residue.

v_call,j_call,cdr3_aa
TRBV5-6,TRBJ1-1,CASSSDRDPFQNTEAFF
TRBV18,TRBJ1-1,CASSLRTGSNTEAFF
TRBV2,TRBJ2-5,CASSSTSGGQETQYF
TRBV4-3,TRBJ1-2,CASSQVWVLDYGYTF
TRBV5-6,TRBJ2-4,CASSFTGAKNIQYF
TRBV29-1,TRBJ2-5,CSVEGAPETQYF
TRBV6-5,TRBJ2-1,CASSYFIGRSTYNEQFF
TRBV7-8,TRBJ1-3,CASSPRSGAPSGNTIYF
TRBV4-3,TRBJ2-3,CASSQDTLSDTQYF
TRBV20-1,TRBJ1-1,CSATRGDTEAFF
TRBV2,TRBJ1-2,CASSDRVLGYGYTF
TRBV12-3/TRBV12-4,TRBJ1-2,CASSSVWGGVDYGYTF
TRBV7-9,TRBJ2-7,CASESYRGSYEQYF
TRBV5-6,TRBJ2-3,CASSLQGPQSTQYF
TRBV3-1,TRBJ1-6,CASRPPGGRNSPLHF
TRBV6-2/TRBV6-3,TRBJ1-2,CASSPEARYYGYTF
TRBV6-2/TRBV6-3,TRBJ1-1,CASSSRGDLRTEAFF
TRBV7-6,TRBJ1-4,CASSPSGGVRKLFF
TRBV7-2,TRBJ2-7,CASSPGTGSKEQYF
TRBV28,TRBJ2-7,CASSGLRARQYEQYF
TRBV12-3/TRBV12-4,TRBJ1-1,CASSVRDLNTEAFF
TRBV5-1,TRBJ1-4,CASSPGPEEKLFF
TRBV5-1,TRBJ2-1,CASSFMELGPQEQFF